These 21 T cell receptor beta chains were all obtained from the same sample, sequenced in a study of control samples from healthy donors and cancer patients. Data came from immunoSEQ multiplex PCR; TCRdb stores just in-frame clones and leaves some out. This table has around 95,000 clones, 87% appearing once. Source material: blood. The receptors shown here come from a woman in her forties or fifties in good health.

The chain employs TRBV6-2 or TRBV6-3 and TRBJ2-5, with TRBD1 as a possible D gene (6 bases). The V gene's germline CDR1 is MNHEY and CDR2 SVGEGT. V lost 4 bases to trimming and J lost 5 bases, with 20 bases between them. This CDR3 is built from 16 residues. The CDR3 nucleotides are TGTGCCAGCAGTTCCTCGCGCTCAACAGGGAAGGAGACCCAGTACTTC. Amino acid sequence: CASSSSRSTGKETQYF.

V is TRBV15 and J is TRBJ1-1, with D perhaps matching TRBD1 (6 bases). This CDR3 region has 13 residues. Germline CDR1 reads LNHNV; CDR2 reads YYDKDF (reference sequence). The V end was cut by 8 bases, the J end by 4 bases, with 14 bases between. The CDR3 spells CATGQPPVTEAFF. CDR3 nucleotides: TGTGCCACCGGACAGCCCCCGGTCACTGAAGCTTTCTTT.

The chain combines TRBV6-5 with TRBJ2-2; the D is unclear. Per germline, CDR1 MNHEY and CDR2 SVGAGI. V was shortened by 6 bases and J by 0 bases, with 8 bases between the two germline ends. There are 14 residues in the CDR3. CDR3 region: CASSGSTNTGELFF. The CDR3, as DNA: TGTGCCAGCAGCGGTTCTACGAACACCGGGGAGCTGTTTTTT.

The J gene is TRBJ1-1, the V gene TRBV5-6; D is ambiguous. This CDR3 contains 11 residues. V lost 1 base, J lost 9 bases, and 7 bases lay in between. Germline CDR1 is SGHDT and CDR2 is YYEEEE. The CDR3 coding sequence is TGTGCCAGCAGCTTGTTTAATAAAGCTTTCTTT. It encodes CASSLFNKAFF. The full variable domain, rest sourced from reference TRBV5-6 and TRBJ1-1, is DAGVTQSPTHLIKTRGQQVTLRCSPKSGHDTVSWYQQALGQGPQFIFQYYEEEERQRGNFPDRFSGHQFPNYSSELNVNALLLGDSALYLCASSLFNKAFFGQGTRLTVV.

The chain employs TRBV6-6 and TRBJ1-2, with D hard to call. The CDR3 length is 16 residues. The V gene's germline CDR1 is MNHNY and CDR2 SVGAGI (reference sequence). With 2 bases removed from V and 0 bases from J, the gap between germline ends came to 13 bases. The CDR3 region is CASSYAEKQPNYGYTF. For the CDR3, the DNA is TGTGCCAGCAGTTACGCGGAGAAGCAACCTAACTATGGCTACACCTTC.

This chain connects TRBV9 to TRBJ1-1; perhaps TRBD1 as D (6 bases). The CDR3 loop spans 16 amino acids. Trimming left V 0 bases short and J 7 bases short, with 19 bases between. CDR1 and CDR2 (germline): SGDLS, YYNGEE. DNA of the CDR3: TGTGCCAGCAGCGTAGTAGTAGGGCGGAGGGGGAATGAAGCTTTCTTT. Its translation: CASSVVVGRRGNEAFF.

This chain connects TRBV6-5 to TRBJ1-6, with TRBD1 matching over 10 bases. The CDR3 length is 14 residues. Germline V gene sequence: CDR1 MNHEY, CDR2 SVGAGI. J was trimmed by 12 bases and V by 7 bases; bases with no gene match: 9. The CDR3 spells CASNPGTGAQPLHF. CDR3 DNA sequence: TGTGCCAGCAACCCCGGGACAGGGGCCCAACCCCTCCACTTT.

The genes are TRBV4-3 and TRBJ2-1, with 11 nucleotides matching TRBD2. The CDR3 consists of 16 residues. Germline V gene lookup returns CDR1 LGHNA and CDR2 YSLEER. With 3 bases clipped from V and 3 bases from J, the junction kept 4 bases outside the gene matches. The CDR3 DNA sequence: TGCGCCAGCAGCCATAGCGGGAGGGCCTTCTACAATGAGCAGTTCTTC. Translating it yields CASSHSGRAFYNEQFF.

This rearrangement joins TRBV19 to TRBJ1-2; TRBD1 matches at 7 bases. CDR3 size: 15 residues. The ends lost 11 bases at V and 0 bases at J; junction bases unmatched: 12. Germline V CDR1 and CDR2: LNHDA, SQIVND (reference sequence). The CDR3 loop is CASTQGQVSNYGYTF. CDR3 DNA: TGTGCCTCGACTCAAGGACAGGTATCTAACTATGGCTACACCTTC.

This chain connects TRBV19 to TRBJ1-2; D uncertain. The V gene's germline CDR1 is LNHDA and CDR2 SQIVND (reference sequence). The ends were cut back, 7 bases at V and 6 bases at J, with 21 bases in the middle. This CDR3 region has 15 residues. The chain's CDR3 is CASNSPAGVSDGYTF. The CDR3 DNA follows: TGTGCCAGTAATTCCCCCGCGGGAGTGTCGGATGGCTACACCTTC.

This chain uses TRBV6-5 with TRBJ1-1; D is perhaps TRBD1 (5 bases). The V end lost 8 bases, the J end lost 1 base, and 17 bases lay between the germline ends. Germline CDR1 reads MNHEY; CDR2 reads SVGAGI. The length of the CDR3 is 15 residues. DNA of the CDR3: TGTGCCAGCCGCCTATGGGGGGGTGCGAACACTGAAGCTTTCTTT. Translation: CASRLWGGANTEAFF.

CDR3 protein: CASSQLAGHEQYV. The CDR3 DNA reads as TGTGCCAGTAGTCAACTAGCGGGCCACGAGCAGTACGTC. This chain connects TRBV19 to TRBJ2-7, with 9 positions matching TRBD2. J lost 5 bases, V lost 5 bases, and 4 bases had no gene match. Germline V gives CDR1 LNHDA, CDR2 SQIVND (reference sequence). The CDR3 runs to 13 residues.

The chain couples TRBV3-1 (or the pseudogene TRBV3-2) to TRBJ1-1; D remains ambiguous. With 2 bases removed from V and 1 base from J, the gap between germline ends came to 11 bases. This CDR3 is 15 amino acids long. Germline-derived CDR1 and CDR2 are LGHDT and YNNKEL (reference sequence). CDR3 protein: CASSQLLTTNTEAFF. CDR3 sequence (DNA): TGTGCCAGCAGCCAACTGTTGACGACGAACACTGAAGCTTTCTTT.

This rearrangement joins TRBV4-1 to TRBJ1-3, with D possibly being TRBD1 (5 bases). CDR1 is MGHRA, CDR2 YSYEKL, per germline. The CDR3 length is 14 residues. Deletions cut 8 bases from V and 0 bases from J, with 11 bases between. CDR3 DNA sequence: TGCGCCAGCGGACAATGGGGCTCTGGAAACACCATATATTTT. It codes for CASGQWGSGNTIYF.

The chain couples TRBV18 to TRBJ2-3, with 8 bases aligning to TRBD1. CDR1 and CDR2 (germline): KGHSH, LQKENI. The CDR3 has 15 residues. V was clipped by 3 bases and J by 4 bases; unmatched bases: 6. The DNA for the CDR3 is TGTGCCAGCTCACCCGGACAGGGTAGGCCAGATACGCAGTATTTT. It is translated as CASSPGQGRPDTQYF.

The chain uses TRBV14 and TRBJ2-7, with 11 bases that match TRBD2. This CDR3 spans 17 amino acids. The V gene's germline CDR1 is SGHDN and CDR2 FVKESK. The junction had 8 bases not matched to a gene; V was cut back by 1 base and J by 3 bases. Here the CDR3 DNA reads TGTGCCAGCAGCCAAGGGGTCCTAGCGGGAGGAAGCTACGAGCAGTACGTC. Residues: CASSQGVLAGGSYEQYV.

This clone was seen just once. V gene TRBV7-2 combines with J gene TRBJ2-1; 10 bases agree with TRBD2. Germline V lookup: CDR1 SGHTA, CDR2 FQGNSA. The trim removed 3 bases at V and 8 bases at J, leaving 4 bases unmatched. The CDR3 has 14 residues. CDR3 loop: CASSFSGGAYEQFF. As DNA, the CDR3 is TGTGCCAGCAGCTTCAGCGGGGGGGCCTATGAGCAGTTCTTC.

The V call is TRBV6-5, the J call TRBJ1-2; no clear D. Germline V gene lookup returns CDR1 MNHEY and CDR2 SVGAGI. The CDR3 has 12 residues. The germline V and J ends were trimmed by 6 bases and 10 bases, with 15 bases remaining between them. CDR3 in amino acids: CASSPAGNIYTF. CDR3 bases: TGTGCCAGCAGCCCGGCCGGGAATATCTACACCTTC.

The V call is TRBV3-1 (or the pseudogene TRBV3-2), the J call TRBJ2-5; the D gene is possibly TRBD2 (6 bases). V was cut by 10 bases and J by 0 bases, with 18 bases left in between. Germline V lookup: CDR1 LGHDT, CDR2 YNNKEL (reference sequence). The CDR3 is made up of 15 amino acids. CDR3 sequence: CATRRRRGYQETQYF. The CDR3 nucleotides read TGTGCCACCCGAAGACGGCGGGGATACCAAGAGACCCAGTACTTC.

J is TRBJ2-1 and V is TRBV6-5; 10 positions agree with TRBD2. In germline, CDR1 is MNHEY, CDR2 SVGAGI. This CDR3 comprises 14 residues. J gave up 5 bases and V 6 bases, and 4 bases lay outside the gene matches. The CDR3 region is CASSPLAGDNEQFF. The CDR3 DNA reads TGTGCCAGCAGCCCCCTAGCGGGGGACAATGAGCAGTTCTTC.

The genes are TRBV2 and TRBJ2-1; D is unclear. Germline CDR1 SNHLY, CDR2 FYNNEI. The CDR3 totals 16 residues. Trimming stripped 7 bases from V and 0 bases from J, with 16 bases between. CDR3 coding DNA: TGTGCCAGCATCGAACGGTTTAGAAGCTCCTACAATGAGCAGTTCTTC. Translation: CASIERFRSSYNEQFF.